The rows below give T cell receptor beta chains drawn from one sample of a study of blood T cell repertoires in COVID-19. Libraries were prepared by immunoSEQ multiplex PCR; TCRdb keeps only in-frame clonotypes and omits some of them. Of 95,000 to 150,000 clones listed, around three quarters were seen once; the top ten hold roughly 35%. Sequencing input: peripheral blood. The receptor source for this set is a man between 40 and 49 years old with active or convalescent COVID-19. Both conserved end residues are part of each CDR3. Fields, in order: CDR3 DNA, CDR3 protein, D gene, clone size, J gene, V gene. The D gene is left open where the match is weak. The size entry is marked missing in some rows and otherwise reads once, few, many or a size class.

TGCGCCAGCAGCCCCTCCGGGACAGCGAACACCGGGGAGCTGTTTTTT | CASSPSGTANTGELFF | TRBD1 | . | TRBJ2-2 | TRBV5-1
TGTGCCAGCAGACAGACAGGGGATGAGCAGTTCTTC | CASRQTGDEQFF | TRBD1 | . | TRBJ2-1 | TRBV6-5
TGCGCCAGCAGCCACGACAATGAGCAGTTCTTC | CASSHDNEQFF | . | . | TRBJ2-1 | TRBV4-3
TGTGCCTGGAGTTTGGGGCGCAATCAGCCCCAGCATTTT | CAWSLGRNQPQHF | . | . | TRBJ1-5 | TRBV30
TGCGCCAGCAGTCAATCGGCCCAGACGTTACTCGGGGATGAAAAACTGTTTTTT | CASSQSAQTLLGDEKLFF | . | . | TRBJ1-4 | TRBV23-1
TGCGCCAGCCAAGACCTCGGCGGGTATGGCTACACCTTC | CASQDLGGYGYTF | . | few | TRBJ1-2 | TRBV4-1
TGTGCCTCCCAGCGGGAGGTTAGAGATACGCAGTATTTT | CASQREVRDTQYF | TRBD2 | few | TRBJ2-3 | TRBV5-4
TGTGCCAGCGAAGTGTTTGAGGAAGAGACCCAGTACTTC | CASEVFEEETQYF | . | . | TRBJ2-5 | TRBV2
TGTGCCACCAGCAGAGATGAAAGCTCACCCCTCCACTTT | CATSRDESSPLHF | . | . | TRBJ1-6 | TRBV15
TGCAGCGTTGCTGGGGCGGATTCACCCCTCCACTTT | CSVAGADSPLHF | . | few | TRBJ1-6 | TRBV29-1
TGTGCCAGCAGGGACGACAGCGGGGGGAACACTGAAGCTTTCTTT | CASRDDSGGNTEAFF | . | . | TRBJ1-1 | TRBV2
TGTGCCAGCTCTCCCACTAGCGGCTCAACCACCGGGGAGCTGTTTTTT | CASSPTSGSTTGELFF | TRBD2 | . | TRBJ2-2 | TRBV18
TGTGCCAGCAGTGAGGGGACAGGACACTATGGCTACACCTTC | CASSEGTGHYGYTF | TRBD1 | . | TRBJ1-2 | TRBV6-4
TGTGCCAGCAGTGCAGGAATCCAAGAGACCCAGTACTTC | CASSAGIQETQYF | . | . | TRBJ2-5 | TRBV2
TGTGCCGGCGGGTTTTCAATGAACACTGAAGCTTTCTTT | CAGGFSMNTEAFF | . | . | TRBJ1-1 | TRBV6-5
TGTGCCTGGAAGGGGGCAGGCCCTGCTTCTCTGCGCGGCTACACCTTC | CAWKGAGPASLRGYTF | TRBD1 | few | TRBJ1-2 | TRBV30
TGTGCCAGCAGCTCCGGGACAGCTAATCAGCCCCAGCATTTT | CASSSGTANQPQHF | TRBD1 | . | TRBJ1-5 | TRBV5-8
TGTGCCAGTAGTATGTTAACCCGGGGTTCTGGGGCCAACGTCCTGACTTTC | CASSMLTRGSGANVLTF | . | . | TRBJ2-6 | TRBV19
TGTGCCAGCAGCTTAGATTGGTGGCGGCCCGAGAACCAAGAGACCCAGTACTTC | CASSLDWWRPENQETQYF | . | . | TRBJ2-5 | TRBV11-2
TGTGCCAGCAGCCCAGGCCAGGGGGCGGTCTACAATGAGCAGTTCTTC | CASSPGQGAVYNEQFF | TRBD1 | . | TRBJ2-1 | TRBV11-2
TGTGCCACCAGTGATGATGGAGGGGTGGATACGCAGTATTTT | CATSDDGGVDTQYF | . | . | TRBJ2-3 | TRBV24-1
TGTGCCAGCAGCTCAAGACTAGCGGGGGTGGATACGCAGTATTTT | CASSSRLAGVDTQYF | TRBD2 | once | TRBJ2-3 | TRBV5-6
TGTGCCAGCAGCTTGACCCTTCAGGGGACCCAGTACTTC | CASSLTLQGTQYF | . | . | TRBJ2-5 | TRBV5-4
TGTGCCAGCAGTTGGTATACAGGCTCCTACGAGCAGTACTTC | CASSWYTGSYEQYF | . | . | TRBJ2-7 | TRBV11-2
TGTGCCAGCAGCTTACAAAGAGGGCGGGAGGGAGGAGATACGCAGTATTTT | CASSLQRGREGGDTQYF | TRBD2 | . | TRBJ2-3 | TRBV5-4
TGTGCCAGCAGCCCGGGGTCTTTTAGGGACACCGGGGAGCTGTTTTTT | CASSPGSFRDTGELFF | . | . | TRBJ2-2 | TRBV27
TGTGCCAGCAGCGACAGTGGCGTTCCCATTCAGTACTTC | CASSDSGVPIQYF | . | . | TRBJ2-4 | TRBV5-8
TGTGCCAGCAGCTTAGGGGCAGGGGGAATCAATCAGCCCCAGCATTTT | CASSLGAGGINQPQHF | TRBD1 | . | TRBJ1-5 | TRBV7-8
TGTGCCAGCAGTTTATTGGCGGGACTCAAAGCCTACGAGCAGTACTTC | CASSLLAGLKAYEQYF | . | . | TRBJ2-7 | TRBV27
TGTGCCAGCAACCCCTGGGGACAGAATCAGCCCCAGCATTTT | CASNPWGQNQPQHF | TRBD1 | . | TRBJ1-5 | TRBV6-5
TGCGCCAGCAGCAAAGAGACCCGGGCGGGGAACATTCAGTACTTC | CASSKETRAGNIQYF | . | . | TRBJ2-4 | TRBV5-1
TGTGCCAGCAGGGGACAGGGGGATTCACCCCTCCACTTT | CASRGQGDSPLHF | TRBD1 | . | TRBJ1-6 | TRBV2
TGTGCCAGCAGTTTGCAGGGGGCATTTTTAGGTGGGGCCAACGTCCTGACTTTC | CASSLQGAFLGGANVLTF | TRBD1 | . | TRBJ2-6 | TRBV28
TGCGCCAGCGCCCTGGGGCCTCTCCCGTACAATGAGCAGTTCTTC | CASALGPLPYNEQFF | . | . | TRBJ2-1 | TRBV5-1
TGTGCCGGGAGAACCAGCTCCTACAATGAGCAGTTCTTC | CAGRTSSYNEQFF | . | . | TRBJ2-1 | TRBV2
TGTGCCAGCGGAAGGACAGCAGTCCCCTACGAGCAGTACTTC | CASGRTAVPYEQYF | . | . | TRBJ2-7 | TRBV25-1
TGCAGCGTCGGACCGACCAGGGCCGGCAATGAGCAGTTCTTC | CSVGPTRAGNEQFF | . | . | TRBJ2-1 | TRBV29-1
TGTGCCAGCAGTGCCCCCGGGACAGCTAATGAAAAACTGTTTTTT | CASSAPGTANEKLFF | TRBD1 | few | TRBJ1-4 | TRBV28
TGTGCCAGCAGCTCGGACAGGGTGGGCGAGCAGTACTTC | CASSSDRVGEQYF | TRBD1 | . | TRBJ2-7 | TRBV5-4
TGTGCCAGCAAAGGACAGGGGCTATCTGGCTACACCTTC | CASKGQGLSGYTF | TRBD1 | . | TRBJ1-2 | TRBV19
TGCGCCAGCAGCCAAGAGGGTAGCGGGAGTAATACGCAGTATTTT | CASSQEGSGSNTQYF | TRBD2 | once | TRBJ2-3 | TRBV4-1
TGTGCCAGCAGCTTAAGCGGTGGGTCACCTAACACTGAAGCTTTCTTT | CASSLSGGSPNTEAFF | . | . | TRBJ1-1 | TRBV11-3
TGTGCCAGCAGTAACCTAGGAAACACTCAAGCTTTCTTT | CASSNLGNTQAFF | . | once | TRBJ1-1 | TRBV28
TGTGCCAGCAGTTACTCTCCCAGGGACTACCCCACCGGGGAGCTGTTTTTT | CASSYSPRDYPTGELFF | TRBD2 | . | TRBJ2-2 | TRBV6-2/TRBV6-3
TGTGCCATCGGACCTGGACAGGGCTCGCTCTACGAGCAGTACTTC | CAIGPGQGSLYEQYF | TRBD1 | . | TRBJ2-7 | TRBV10-3
TGTGCCAGCAGCTTCGGACAGGGAACTAATGAAAAACTGTTTTTT | CASSFGQGTNEKLFF | TRBD1 | few | TRBJ1-4 | TRBV9
TGTGCCAGCAGGGAGGGGGCACAGCGCGATCAGCCCCAGCATTTT | CASREGAQRDQPQHF | TRBD1 | . | TRBJ1-5 | TRBV2
TGTGCCAGCAGCTTAGGTCAGGGAATTAAGACGTACGAGCAGTACTTC | CASSLGQGIKTYEQYF | . | . | TRBJ2-7 | TRBV7-6
TGTGCCAGCAGTTACTCCAATTCACCCCTCCACTTT | CASSYSNSPLHF | . | few | TRBJ1-6 | TRBV27
TGTGCCAGCAGCCCCCGGGACACCGTTTCGAAGCAGTTCTTC | CASSPRDTVSKQFF | . | . | TRBJ2-1 | TRBV7-3
TGTGCCAGCAGCTTAGGAGCGGGGGGTCAGGATGAGCAGTTCTTC | CASSLGAGGQDEQFF | TRBD2 | . | TRBJ2-1 | TRBV7-9